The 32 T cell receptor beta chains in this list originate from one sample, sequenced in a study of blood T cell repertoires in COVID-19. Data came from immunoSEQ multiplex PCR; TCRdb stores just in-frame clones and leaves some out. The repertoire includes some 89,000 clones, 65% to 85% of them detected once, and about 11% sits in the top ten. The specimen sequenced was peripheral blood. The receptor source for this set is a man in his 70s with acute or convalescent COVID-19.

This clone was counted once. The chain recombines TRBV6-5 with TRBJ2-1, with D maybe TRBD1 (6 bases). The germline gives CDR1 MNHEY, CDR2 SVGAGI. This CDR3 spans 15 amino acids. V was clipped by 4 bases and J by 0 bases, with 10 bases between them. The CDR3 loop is CASSSTGFSYNEQFF. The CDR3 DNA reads TGTGCCAGCAGTTCCACAGGGTTCTCCTACAATGAGCAGTTCTTC.

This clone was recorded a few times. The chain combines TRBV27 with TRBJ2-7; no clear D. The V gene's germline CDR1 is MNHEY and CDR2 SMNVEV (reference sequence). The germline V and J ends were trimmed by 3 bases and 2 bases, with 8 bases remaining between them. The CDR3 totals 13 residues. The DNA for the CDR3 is TGTGCCAGCAGTTTGAGTGCCGCCTACGAGCAGTACTTC. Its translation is CASSLSAAYEQYF.

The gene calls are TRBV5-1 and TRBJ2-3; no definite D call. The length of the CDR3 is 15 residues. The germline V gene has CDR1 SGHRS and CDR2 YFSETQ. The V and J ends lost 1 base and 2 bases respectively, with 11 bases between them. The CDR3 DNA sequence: TGCGCCAGCAGCTTGATTGGGCAGAACACAGATACGCAGTATTTT. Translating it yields CASSLIGQNTDTQYF.

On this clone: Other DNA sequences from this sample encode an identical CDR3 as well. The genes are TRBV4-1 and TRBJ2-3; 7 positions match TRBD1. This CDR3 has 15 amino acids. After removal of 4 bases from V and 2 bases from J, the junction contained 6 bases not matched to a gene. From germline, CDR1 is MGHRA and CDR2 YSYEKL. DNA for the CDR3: TGCGCCAGCAGCCTACAACAGGGGCCCACAGATACGCAGTATTTT. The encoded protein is CASSLQQGPTDTQYF.

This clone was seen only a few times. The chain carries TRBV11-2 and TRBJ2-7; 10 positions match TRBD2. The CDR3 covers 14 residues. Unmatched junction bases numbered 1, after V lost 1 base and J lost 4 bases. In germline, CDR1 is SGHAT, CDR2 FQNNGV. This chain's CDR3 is CASSLGTSGYEQYF. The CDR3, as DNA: TGTGCCAGCAGCTTAGGGACTAGCGGATACGAGCAGTACTTC.

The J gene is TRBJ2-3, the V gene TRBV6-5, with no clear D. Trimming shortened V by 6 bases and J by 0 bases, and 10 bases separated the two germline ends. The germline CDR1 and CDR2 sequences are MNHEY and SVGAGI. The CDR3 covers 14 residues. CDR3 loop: CASSLGRSTDTQYF. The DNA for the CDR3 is TGTGCCAGCAGCCTGGGCAGGAGCACAGATACGCAGTATTTT.

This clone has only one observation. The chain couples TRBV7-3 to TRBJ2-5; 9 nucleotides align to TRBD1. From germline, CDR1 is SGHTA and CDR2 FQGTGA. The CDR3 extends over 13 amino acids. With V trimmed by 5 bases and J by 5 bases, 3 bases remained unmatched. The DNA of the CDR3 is TGTGCCAGCAGCACCGGGACAGGGGAGACCCAGTACTTC. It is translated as CASSTGTGETQYF.

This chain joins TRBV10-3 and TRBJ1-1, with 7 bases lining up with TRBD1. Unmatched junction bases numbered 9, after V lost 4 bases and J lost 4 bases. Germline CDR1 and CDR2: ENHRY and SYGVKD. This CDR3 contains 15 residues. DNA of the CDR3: TGTGCCATCAGTGCTTGGACAGGTACGGGCACTGAAGCTTTCTTT. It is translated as CAISAWTGTGTEAFF.

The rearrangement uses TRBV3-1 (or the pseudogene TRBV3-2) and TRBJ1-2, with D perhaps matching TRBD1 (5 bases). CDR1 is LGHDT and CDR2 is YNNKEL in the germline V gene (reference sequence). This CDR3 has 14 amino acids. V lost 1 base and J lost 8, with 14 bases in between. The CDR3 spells CASSQGDTGVGYTF. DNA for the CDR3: TGTGCCAGCAGCCAAGGGGATACGGGGGTCGGCTACACCTTC.

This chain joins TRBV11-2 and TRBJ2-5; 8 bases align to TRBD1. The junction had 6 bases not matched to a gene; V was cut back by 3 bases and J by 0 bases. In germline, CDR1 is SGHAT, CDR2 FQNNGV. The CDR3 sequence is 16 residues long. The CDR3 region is CASSLRGTGYQETQYF. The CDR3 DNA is TGTGCCAGCAGCTTGCGAGGGACAGGTTACCAAGAGACCCAGTACTTC.

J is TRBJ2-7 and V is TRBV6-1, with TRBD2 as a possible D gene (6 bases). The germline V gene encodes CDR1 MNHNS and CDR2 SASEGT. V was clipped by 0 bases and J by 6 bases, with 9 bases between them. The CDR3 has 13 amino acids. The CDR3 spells CASSEALGGEQYF. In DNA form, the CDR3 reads TGTGCCAGCAGTGAAGCCTTGGGAGGCGAGCAGTACTTC.

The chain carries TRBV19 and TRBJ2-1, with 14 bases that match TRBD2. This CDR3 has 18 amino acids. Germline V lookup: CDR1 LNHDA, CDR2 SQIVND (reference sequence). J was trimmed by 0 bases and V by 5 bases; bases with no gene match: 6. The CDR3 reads CASSWGLAGVSSYNEQFF. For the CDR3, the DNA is TGTGCCAGTAGTTGGGGACTAGCGGGGGTCAGCTCCTACAATGAGCAGTTCTTC.

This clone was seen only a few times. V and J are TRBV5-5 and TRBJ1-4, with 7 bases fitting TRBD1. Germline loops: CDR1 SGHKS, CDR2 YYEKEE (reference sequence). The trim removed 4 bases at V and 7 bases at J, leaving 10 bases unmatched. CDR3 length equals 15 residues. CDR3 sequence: CASSTAGTVTEKLFF. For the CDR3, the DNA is TGTGCCAGCAGCACAGCCGGGACAGTTACTGAAAAACTGTTTTTT.

The CDR3 nucleotides are TGCAGCGTTGAAGATCTGGGTAGCCGGGGCACAGATACGCAGTATTTT. Amino acid sequence: CSVEDLGSRGTDTQYF. The rearrangement joins TRBV29-1 to TRBJ2-3; D gene uncertain. V was trimmed by 0 bases and J by 1 base, leaving 14 bases between them. The germline V gene has CDR1 SQVTM and CDR2 ANQGSEA. This CDR3 spans 16 amino acids.

Here the CDR3 DNA reads TGTGCCAGCAGGACCGGGTCCCCTAATGAAAAACTGTTTTTT. Translating it yields CASRTGSPNEKLFF. The gene calls are TRBV11-3 and TRBJ1-4; D gene unclear. CDR3 size: 14 residues. Trimming cost V 6 bases and J 3 bases, with 11 bases left between them. From germline, CDR1 is SGHNT and CDR2 YENEEA.

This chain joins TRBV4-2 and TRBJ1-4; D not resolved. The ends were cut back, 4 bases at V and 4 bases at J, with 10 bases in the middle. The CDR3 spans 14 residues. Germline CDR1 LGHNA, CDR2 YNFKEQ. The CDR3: CASSPKPGNEKLFF. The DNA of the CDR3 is TGTGCCAGCAGCCCCAAGCCCGGTAATGAAAAACTGTTTTTT.

In DNA form, the CDR3 reads TGTGCCTGGAGTCGTCATACAGGCACAGATACGCAGTATTTT. Protein: CAWSRHTGTDTQYF. This chain links TRBV30 with TRBJ2-3; D gene ambiguous. Deletions cut 2 bases from V and 1 base from J, with 10 bases between. The germline gives CDR1 GTSNPN, CDR2 SVGIG (reference sequence). The CDR3 is 14 amino acids.

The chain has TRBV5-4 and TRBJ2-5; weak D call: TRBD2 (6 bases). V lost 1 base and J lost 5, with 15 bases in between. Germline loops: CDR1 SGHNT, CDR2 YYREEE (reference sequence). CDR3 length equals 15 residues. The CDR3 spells CASSLLSGGWETQYF. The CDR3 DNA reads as TGTGCCAGCAGCTTGCTTTCAGGAGGGTGGGAGACCCAGTACTTC.

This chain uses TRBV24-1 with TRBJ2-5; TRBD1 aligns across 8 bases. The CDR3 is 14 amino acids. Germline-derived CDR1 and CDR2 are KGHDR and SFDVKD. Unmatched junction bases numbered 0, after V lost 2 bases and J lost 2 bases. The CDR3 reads CATSDWTGQETQYF. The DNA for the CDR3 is TGTGCCACCAGTGATTGGACAGGGCAAGAGACCCAGTACTTC.

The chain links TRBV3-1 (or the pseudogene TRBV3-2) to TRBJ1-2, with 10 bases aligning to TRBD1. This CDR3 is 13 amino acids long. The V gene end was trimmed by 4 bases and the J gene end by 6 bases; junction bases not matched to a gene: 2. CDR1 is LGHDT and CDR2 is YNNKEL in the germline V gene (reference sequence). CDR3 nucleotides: TGTGCCAGCAGCCCCGGGACAGGGGATGGCTACACCTTC. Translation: CASSPGTGDGYTF.

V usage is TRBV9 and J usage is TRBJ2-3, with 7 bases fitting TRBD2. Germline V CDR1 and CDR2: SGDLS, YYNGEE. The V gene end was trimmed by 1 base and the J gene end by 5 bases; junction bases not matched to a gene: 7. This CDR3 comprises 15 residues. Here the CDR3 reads CASSVRAGPGDTQYF. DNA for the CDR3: TGTGCCAGCAGCGTAAGAGCGGGGCCAGGAGATACGCAGTATTTT.

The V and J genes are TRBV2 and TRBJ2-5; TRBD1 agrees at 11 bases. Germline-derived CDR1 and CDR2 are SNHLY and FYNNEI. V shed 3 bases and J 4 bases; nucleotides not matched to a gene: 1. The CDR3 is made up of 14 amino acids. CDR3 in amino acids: CASSDGTGGETQYF. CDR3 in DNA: TGTGCCAGCAGTGACGGGACAGGGGGAGAGACCCAGTACTTC.

The CDR3 reads CASRGGGTLFLEQYF. DNA for the CDR3: TGTGCCAGCAGGGGAGGGGGGACTCTCTTCCTCGAGCAGTACTTC. The V and J genes are TRBV2 and TRBJ2-7; possibly TRBD2 for D (7 bases). The germline V gene encodes CDR1 SNHLY and CDR2 FYNNEI. Trimming left V 6 bases short and J 6 bases short, with 21 bases between. The CDR3 totals 15 residues.

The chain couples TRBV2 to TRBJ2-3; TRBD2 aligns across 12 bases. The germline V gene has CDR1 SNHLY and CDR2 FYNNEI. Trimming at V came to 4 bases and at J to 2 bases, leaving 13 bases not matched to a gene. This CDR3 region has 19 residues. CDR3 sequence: CASSASTSGGHTDTDTQYF. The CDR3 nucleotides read TGTGCCAGCAGTGCCTCGACTAGCGGGGGCCATACCGACACAGATACGCAGTATTTT.

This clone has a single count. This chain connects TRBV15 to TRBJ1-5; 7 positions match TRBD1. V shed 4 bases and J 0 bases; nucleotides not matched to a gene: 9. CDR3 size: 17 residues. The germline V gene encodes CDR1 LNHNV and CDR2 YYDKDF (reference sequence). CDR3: CATSKHPRTGSNQPQHF. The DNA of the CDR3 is TGTGCCACCAGCAAGCACCCCCGGACAGGTAGCAATCAGCCCCAGCATTTT. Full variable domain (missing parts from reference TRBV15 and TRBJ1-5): DAMVIQNPRYQVTQFGKPVTLSCSQTLNHNVMYWYQQKSSQAPKLLFHYYDKDFNNEADTPDNFQSRRPNTSFCFLDIRSPGLGDTAMYLCATSKHPRTGSNQPQHFGDGTRLSIL.

CDR3 nucleotide sequence: TGCAGCGTTGGGGCTCCCACAGATACGCAGTATTTT. It yields the protein CSVGAPTDTQYF. The rearrangement uses TRBV29-1 and TRBJ2-3; D not certain. This CDR3 comprises 12 residues. CDR1 and CDR2 (germline): SQVTM, ANQGSEA. The V gene lost 4 bases and the J gene lost 2 bases, with 7 bases spanning the gap.

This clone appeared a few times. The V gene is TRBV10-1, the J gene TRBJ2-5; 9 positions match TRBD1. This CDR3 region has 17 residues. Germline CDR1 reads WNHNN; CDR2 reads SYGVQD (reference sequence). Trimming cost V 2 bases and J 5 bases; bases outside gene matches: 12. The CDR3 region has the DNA TGCGCCAGCAGTGAGAGTCGGGACAGGGATATATGGGAGACCCAGTACTTC. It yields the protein CASSESRDRDIWETQYF.

The CDR3 DNA follows: TGTGCCAGCAGTGATAGGACAGGAAAGTTGGAGCAGTTCTTC. Its translation: CASSDRTGKLEQFF. The chain uses TRBV2 and TRBJ2-1, with TRBD1 matching over 7 bases. The CDR3 has 14 residues. V lost 3 bases, J lost 10 bases, and 9 bases stayed unmatched. Germline CDR1 reads SNHLY; CDR2 reads FYNNEI.

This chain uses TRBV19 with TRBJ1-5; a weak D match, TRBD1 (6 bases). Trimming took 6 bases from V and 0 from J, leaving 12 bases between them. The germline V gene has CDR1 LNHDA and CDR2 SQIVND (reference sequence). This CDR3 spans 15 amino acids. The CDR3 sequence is CASRTQGPSNQPQHF. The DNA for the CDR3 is TGTGCCAGTAGAACACAGGGCCCTAGCAATCAGCCCCAGCATTTT. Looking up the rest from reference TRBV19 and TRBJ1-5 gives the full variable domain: DGGITQSPKYLFRKEGQNVTLSCEQNLNHDAMYWYRQDPGQGLRLIYYSQIVNDFQKGDIAEGYSVSREKKESFPLTVTSAQKNPTAFYLCASRTQGPSNQPQHFGDGTRLSIL.

The CDR3 DNA reads TGTGCCAGCAGCTCCCTCGGGGGGGGGACCCTTTCACCCCTCCACTTT. This translates into CASSSLGGGTLSPLHF. The chain employs TRBV7-9 and TRBJ1-6, with D possibly TRBD1 on 5 matching bases. There are 16 residues in the CDR3. Trimming removed 4 bases at V and 9 bases at J, with 19 bases between. Germline V gives CDR1 SEHNR, CDR2 FQNEAQ (reference sequence).

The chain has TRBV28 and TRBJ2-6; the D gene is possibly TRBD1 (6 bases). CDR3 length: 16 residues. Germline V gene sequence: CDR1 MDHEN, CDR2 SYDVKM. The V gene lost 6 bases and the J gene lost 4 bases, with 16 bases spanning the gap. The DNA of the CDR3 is TGTGCCAGCAGGTACACAGGGAGATTAGGGGCCAACGTCCTGACTTTC. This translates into CASRYTGRLGANVLTF.

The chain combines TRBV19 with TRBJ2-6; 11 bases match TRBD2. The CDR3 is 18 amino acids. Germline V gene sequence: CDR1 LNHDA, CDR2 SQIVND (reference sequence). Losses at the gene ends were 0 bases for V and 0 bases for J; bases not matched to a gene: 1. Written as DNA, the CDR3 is TGTGCCAGTAGTATAGAGACTAGCGGGGTCTCTGGGGCCAACGTCCTGACTTTC. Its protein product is CASSIETSGVSGANVLTF. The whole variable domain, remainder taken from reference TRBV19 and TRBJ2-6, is DGGITQSPKYLFRKEGQNVTLSCEQNLNHDAMYWYRQDPGQGLRLIYYSQIVNDFQKGDIAEGYSVSREKKESFPLTVTSAQKNPTAFYLCASSIETSGVSGANVLTFGAGSRLTVL.